Each of the 29 T cell receptor beta chains below was sequenced from the same sample in a study of OX40 agonist ivuxolimab in advanced cancers. Here immunoSEQ multiplex PCR was the method, and the copy in TCRdb shows in-frame clones only, minus some. The table has about 73,000 clones, roughly 90% seen once. The source material was CD4+ or CD8+ T cells sorted from blood, sampled in a trial of the OX40 agonist ivuxolimab. These receptor sequences come from an adult with an advanced solid tumor such as melanoma, head and neck, liver or kidney cancer.

The V and J genes are TRBV7-8 and TRBJ2-1; no clear D gene. The CDR3 runs 12 residues. The germline CDR1 and CDR2 sequences are SGHVS and FQNEAQ. V was trimmed by 2 bases and J by 8 bases, leaving 7 bases between them. In DNA form, the CDR3 reads TGTGCCAGCAGCTTAAAGGGCTATGAGCAGTTCTTC. Protein: CASSLKGYEQFF.

V usage is TRBV29-1 and J usage is TRBJ2-7; a weak D match, TRBD2 (5 bases). The CDR3 has 17 amino acids. CDR1 and CDR2 from the germline V gene are SQVTM and ANQGSEA. V lost 0 bases and J 7 bases, leaving 25 bases between the germline ends. The CDR3, as DNA: TGCAGCGTTGAAGAAATGGCTGTAGGGAGAACTCCGGGGGAGCAGTACTTC. Encoded protein: CSVEEMAVGRTPGEQYF.

The chain joins TRBV25-1 to TRBJ1-2, with D possibly TRBD1 on 6 matching bases. The V end was cut by 3 bases, the J end by 0 bases, with 14 bases between. Germline CDR1 reads MGHDK; CDR2 reads SYGVNS. The CDR3 length is 16 residues. The CDR3 region is CASSDTGALANYGYTF. For the CDR3, the DNA is TGTGCCAGCAGTGATACGGGGGCCTTAGCTAACTATGGCTACACCTTC.

The chain is built from TRBV27 and TRBJ2-5; D may be TRBD1 or TRBD2 (7 bases each). The germline V gene encodes CDR1 MNHEY and CDR2 SMNVEV (reference sequence). This CDR3 spans 14 amino acids. Deletions cut 6 bases from V and 4 bases from J, with 15 bases between. This CDR3 reads CASSPRGGGETQYF. CDR3 in DNA: TGTGCCAGCAGCCCCAGGGGGGGCGGAGAGACCCAGTACTTC.

Only a few counts were recorded for this clone. The chain joins TRBV19 to TRBJ2-7; D possibly corresponds to TRBD1 (5 bases). Trimming took 2 bases from V and 4 from J, leaving 12 bases between them. The CDR3 is 14 amino acids. Germline V gene lookup returns CDR1 LNHDA and CDR2 SQIVND (reference sequence). The CDR3 region is CASSISQGGYEQYF. The CDR3 region has the DNA TGTGCCAGTAGTATATCCCAGGGCGGATACGAGCAGTACTTC.

The chain links TRBV2 to TRBJ1-4, with TRBD1 matching over 10 bases. V trimming: 10 bases; J trimming: 2 bases; junction bases outside the gene matches: 13. Germline V lookup: CDR1 SNHLY, CDR2 FYNNEI. The CDR3 spans 17 residues. The CDR3 DNA sequence: TGTGCCACCCTCCGGGACAGGGGAATTACGACTAATGAAAAACTGTTTTTT. Translation: CATLRDRGITTNEKLFF.

The chain combines TRBV6-5 with TRBJ1-2; unclear D gene. V was clipped by 6 bases and J by 6 bases, with 14 bases between them. The germline V gene encodes CDR1 MNHEY and CDR2 SVGAGI. The CDR3 length is 13 residues. The CDR3 DNA follows: TGTGCCAGCAGACTAGGGATTCCGGATGGCTACACCTTC. Its translation is CASRLGIPDGYTF.

This chain connects TRBV6-5 to TRBJ1-2, with 8 bases fitting TRBD1. V was pared by 5 bases and J by 6 bases, with 2 bases of the junction left unmatched. The CDR3 is 12 amino acids. Germline V gene sequence: CDR1 MNHEY, CDR2 SVGAGI. CDR3 sequence: CASSTTGDGYTF. The CDR3 region has the DNA TGTGCCAGCAGTACGACAGGGGATGGCTACACCTTC.

This chain links TRBV5-1 with TRBJ2-5; unclear D gene. V shed 4 bases and J shed 4 bases, with 8 bases lying between them. CDR3 length: 12 residues. Germline-derived CDR1 and CDR2 are SGHRS and YFSETQ. CDR3 region: CASSPLGETQYF. CDR3 DNA: TGCGCCAGCAGCCCCCTCGGAGAGACCCAGTACTTC.

The V call is TRBV30, the J call TRBJ2-7, with a possible D match to TRBD2 (5 bases). Germline loops: CDR1 GTSNPN, CDR2 SVGIG (reference sequence). V was shortened by 4 bases and J by 0 bases, with 7 bases between the two germline ends. The CDR3 is 12 residues long. In DNA, the CDR3 is TGTGCCTGGAAGGGAGACTCCTACGAGCAGTACTTC. Translated: CAWKGDSYEQYF. Full variable domain (rest looked up from reference TRBV30 and TRBJ2-7): SQTIHQWPATLVQPVGSPLSLECTVEGTSNPNLYWYRQAAGRGLQLLFYSVGIGQISSEVPQNLSASRPQDRQFILSSKKLLLSDSGFYLCAWKGDSYEQYFGPGTRLTVT.

The J gene is TRBJ2-2, the V gene TRBV11-2; TRBD2 aligns across 9 bases. CDR1 SGHAT and CDR2 FQNNGV come from the germline V gene. The CDR3 sequence is 19 residues long. V lost 5 bases to trimming and J lost 6 bases; unmatched junction nucleotides: 19. The CDR3 bases are TGTGCCAGCAGCGCCCCCCGGGGCGGGAGGGCCCTTCTTCCCGGGGAGCTGTTTTTT. This sequence encodes CASSAPRGGRALLPGELFF. The variable domain in full, completed from reference TRBV11-2 and TRBJ2-2, reads EAGVAQSPRYKIIEKRQSVAFWCNPISGHATLYWYQQILGQGPKLLIQFQNNGVVDDSQLPKDRFSAERLKGVDSTLKIQPAKLEDSAVYLCASSAPRGGRALLPGELFFGEGSRLTVL.

A single count supports this clone. The rearrangement joins TRBV28 to TRBJ2-1; D possibly corresponds to TRBD2 (6 bases). Germline CDR1 and CDR2: MDHEN and SYDVKM. The V end was cut by 3 bases, the J end by 7 bases, with 13 bases between. This CDR3 has 14 residues. The CDR3 here is CASSFGGSGNEQFF. The CDR3 DNA follows: TGTGCCAGCAGTTTTGGAGGGTCGGGGAATGAGCAGTTCTTC.

The V gene is TRBV7-2, the J gene TRBJ2-7, with 10 bases lining up with TRBD2. The CDR3 runs to 16 residues. Trimming at V came to 5 bases and at J to 3 bases, leaving 10 bases not matched to a gene. In germline, CDR1 is SGHTA, CDR2 FQGNSA. DNA for the CDR3: TGTGCCAGCAGCCCAAATGGGATAGCGGGAGGCTACGAGCAGTACTTC. Its protein product is CASSPNGIAGGYEQYF.

This clone is medium-sized within its sample. This chain uses TRBV5-1 with TRBJ2-2; D gene ambiguous. This CDR3 has 13 amino acids. Trimming removed 5 bases at V and 2 bases at J, with 7 bases between. The V gene's germline CDR1 is SGHRS and CDR2 YFSETQ. The CDR3 sequence: CASRNANTGELFF. The CDR3 DNA reads TGCGCCAGCAGGAATGCCAACACCGGGGAGCTGTTTTTT. The full variable domain, with the rest looked up from reference TRBV5-1 and TRBJ2-2, is KAGVTQTPRYLIKTRGQQVTLSCSPISGHRSVSWYQQTPGQGLQFLFEYFSETQRNKGNFPGRFSGRQFSNSRSEMNVSTLELGDSALYLCASRNANTGELFFGEGSRLTVL.

The rearrangement joins TRBV19 to TRBJ1-2, with D maybe TRBD1 (6 bases). This CDR3 is built from 14 residues. CDR1 and CDR2 from the germline V gene are LNHDA and SQIVND (reference sequence). Trimming stripped 5 bases from V and 2 bases from J, with 12 bases between. The DNA of the CDR3 is TGTGCCAGTAGTGCGTTACAGGGAAACTATGGCTACACCTTC. This codes for CASSALQGNYGYTF.

V and J are TRBV18 and TRBJ2-3, with TRBD2 matching 13 bases. The V and J ends lost 4 bases and 2 bases, in that order; junction bases with no gene match: 3. The CDR3 is made up of 16 amino acids. Germline V gene lookup returns CDR1 KGHSH and CDR2 LQKENI. CDR3 sequence: CASSLGTSGTTDTQYF. For the CDR3, the DNA is TGTGCCAGCTCACTAGGGACTAGCGGGACCACAGATACGCAGTATTTT.

J is TRBJ2-3 and V is TRBV30; D perhaps matches TRBD1 (5 bases). The CDR3 length is 14 residues. V dropped 0 bases and J dropped 5 bases, with 12 bases sitting between them. Germline CDR1 reads GTSNPN; CDR2 reads SVGIG (reference sequence). The chain's CDR3 is CAWSVSGWGDTQYF. CDR3 DNA sequence: TGTGCCTGGAGTGTTTCAGGGTGGGGAGATACGCAGTATTTT.

The chain has TRBV4-3 and TRBJ1-1; D is unclear. The ends were cut back, 7 bases at V and 1 base at J, with 10 bases in the middle. Germline loops: CDR1 LGHNA, CDR2 YSLEER. This CDR3 region has 13 residues. CDR3 amino acids: CASTAGRNTEAFF. The CDR3 DNA reads TGCGCCAGCACCGCAGGCCGGAACACTGAAGCTTTCTTT.

The genes are TRBV4-3 and TRBJ1-4; D might be TRBD1 (6 bases). Germline V gene data show CDR1 as LGHNA and CDR2 as YSLEER. With 4 bases removed from V and 5 bases from J, the gap between germline ends came to 20 bases. The CDR3 is made up of 17 amino acids. DNA of the CDR3: TGCGCCAGCAGCCGAGCGTGGGCAGGGGCAATAAATGAAAAACTGTTTTTT. It translates to CASSRAWAGAINEKLFF.

Concerning this clone: This sample includes further DNA sequences coding for the same CDR3. This sequence joins TRBV11-3 and TRBJ2-3; D remains ambiguous. Between the trimmed V and J ends, which lost 1 base and 1 base, there was a span of 6 bases. The CDR3 sequence is 14 residues long. Germline CDR1 SGHNT, CDR2 YENEEA. The CDR3 reads CASSLGRGTDTQYF. CDR3 in DNA: TGTGCCAGCAGCTTAGGCCGGGGCACAGATACGCAGTATTTT.

The chain couples TRBV7-2 to TRBJ2-2; maybe TRBD2 (5 bases). CDR3 length: 13 amino acids. Germline lookup yields CDR1 SGHTA and CDR2 FQGNSA. The V end was cut by 5 bases, the J end by 5 bases, with 9 bases between. The DNA for the CDR3 is TGTGCCAGCAGCCCCAGAGGGACCGGGGAGCTGTTTTTT. This translates into CASSPRGTGELFF.

This chain links TRBV5-5 with TRBJ2-7, with 9 bases lining up with TRBD1. The CDR3 is made up of 13 amino acids. V lost 7 bases and J lost 4; bases outside the gene matches: 6. Looked up from germline, CDR1 is SGHKS and CDR2 is YYEKEE (reference sequence). The CDR3 reads CASLPDRGYEQYF. CDR3 DNA: TGTGCCAGCCTCCCGGACAGGGGTTACGAGCAGTACTTC. The full variable domain, rest sourced from reference TRBV5-5 and TRBJ2-7, is DAGVTQSPTHLIKTRGQQVTLRCSPISGHKSVSWYQQVLGQGPQFIFQYYEKEERGRGNFPDRFSARQFPNYSSELNVNALLLGDSALYLCASLPDRGYEQYFGPGTRLTVT.

In this sample, this clone turned up once. This chain joins TRBV6-6 and TRBJ2-1, with D possibly TRBD2 on 6 matching bases. The CDR3 consists of 15 residues. Germline-derived CDR1 and CDR2 are MNHNY and SVGAGI (reference sequence). V was trimmed by 6 bases and J by 6 bases, leaving 18 bases between them. CDR3 DNA sequence: TGTGCCAGCAGCCCGACTAGTGCTTCTGTCAATGAGCAGTTCTTC. It encodes CASSPTSASVNEQFF.

This chain connects TRBV19 to TRBJ2-1; D may be TRBD1 (6 bases). Deletions cut 4 bases from V and 0 bases from J, with 13 bases between. Germline CDR1 and CDR2: LNHDA and SQIVND (reference sequence). The length of the CDR3 is 16 residues. CDR3 DNA: TGTGCCAGTAGTACCCGTGGGGGCCGCTCCTACAATGAGCAGTTCTTC. Protein product: CASSTRGGRSYNEQFF.

This chain uses TRBV19 with TRBJ2-5; TRBD1 matches 8 bases. Trimming removed 1 base from V and 5 bases from J; junction bases left unmatched: 6. Germline CDR1 LNHDA, CDR2 SQIVND (reference sequence). The CDR3 is 15 amino acids. This chain's CDR3 is CASSIGQGAQETQYF. CDR3 nucleotide sequence: TGTGCCAGTAGTATAGGTCAGGGGGCGCAGGAGACCCAGTACTTC.

This clone has a single count. The chain links TRBV6-6 to TRBJ1-4; D is ambiguous. This CDR3 is 13 amino acids long. The germline V gene encodes CDR1 MNHNY and CDR2 SVGAGI (reference sequence). Trimming removed 4 bases from V and 0 bases from J, with 3 bases in between. CDR3 in amino acids: CASSWATNEKLFF. CDR3 bases: TGTGCCAGCAGTTGGGCAACTAATGAAAAACTGTTTTTT.

This clone was observed once. The rearrangement links TRBV30 to TRBJ1-2; no clear D. V was clipped by 4 bases and J by 0 bases, with 12 bases between them. CDR1 is GTSNPN and CDR2 is SVGIG in the germline V gene (reference sequence). This CDR3 spans 14 amino acids. The CDR3: CAWTYLGPNYGYTF. CDR3 bases: TGTGCCTGGACGTATCTAGGACCTAACTATGGCTACACCTTC.

This chain links TRBV18 with TRBJ2-3; D is unresolved. This CDR3 is built from 12 residues. Trimming pared 4 bases from V and 5 bases from J, leaving 7 bases between. Germline CDR1 KGHSH, CDR2 LQKENI. This chain's CDR3 is CASSQLGDTQYF. CDR3 DNA: TGTGCCAGCTCACAGTTGGGAGATACGCAGTATTTT.

This clone was recorded a few times. V usage is TRBV19 and J usage is TRBJ1-2, with TRBD1 as a possible D gene (6 bases). V was trimmed by 7 bases and J by 6 bases, leaving 18 bases between them. The CDR3 totals 14 residues. In germline, CDR1 is LNHDA, CDR2 SQIVND (reference sequence). DNA for the CDR3: TGTGCCAGTAATCCCCGTGGGGGCCGGGATGGCTACACCTTC. It yields the protein CASNPRGGRDGYTF. Full variable domain (rest looked up from reference TRBV19 and TRBJ1-2): DGGITQSPKYLFRKEGQNVTLSCEQNLNHDAMYWYRQDPGQGLRLIYYSQIVNDFQKGDIAEGYSVSREKKESFPLTVTSAQKNPTAFYLCASNPRGGRDGYTFGSGTRLTVV.